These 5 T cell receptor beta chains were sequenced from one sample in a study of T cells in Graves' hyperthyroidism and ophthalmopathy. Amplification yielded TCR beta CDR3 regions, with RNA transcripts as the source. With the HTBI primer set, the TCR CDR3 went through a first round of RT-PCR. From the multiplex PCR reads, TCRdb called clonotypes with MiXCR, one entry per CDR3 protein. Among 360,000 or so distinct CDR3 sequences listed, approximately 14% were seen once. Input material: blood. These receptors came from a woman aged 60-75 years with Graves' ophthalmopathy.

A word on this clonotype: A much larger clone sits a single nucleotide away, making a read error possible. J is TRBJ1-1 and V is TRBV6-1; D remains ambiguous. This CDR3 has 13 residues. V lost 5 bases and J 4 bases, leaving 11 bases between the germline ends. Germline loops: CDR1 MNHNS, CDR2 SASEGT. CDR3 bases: TGTGCCAGCAGTCCTAACTGGGGCACTGAAGCTTTCTTT. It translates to CASSPNWGTEAFF.

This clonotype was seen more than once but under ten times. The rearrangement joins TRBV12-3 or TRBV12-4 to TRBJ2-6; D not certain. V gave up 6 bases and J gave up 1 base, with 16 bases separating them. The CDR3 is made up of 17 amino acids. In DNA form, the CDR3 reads TGTGCCAGCAGCGTGGATCCCGGCAGGTCTGGGGCCAACGTCCTGACTTTC. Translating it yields CASSVDPGRSGANVLTF.

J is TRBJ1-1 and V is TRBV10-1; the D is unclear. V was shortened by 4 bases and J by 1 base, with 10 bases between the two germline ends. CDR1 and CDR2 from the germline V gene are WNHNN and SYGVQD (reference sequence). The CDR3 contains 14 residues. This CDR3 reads CASSASRANTEAFF. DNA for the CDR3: TGCGCCAGCAGTGCCTCGAGGGCGAACACTGAAGCTTTCTTT.

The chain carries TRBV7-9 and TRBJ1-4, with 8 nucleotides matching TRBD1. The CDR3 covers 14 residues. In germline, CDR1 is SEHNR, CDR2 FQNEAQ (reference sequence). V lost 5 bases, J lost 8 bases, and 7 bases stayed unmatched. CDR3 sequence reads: CASSPGGAGEKLFF. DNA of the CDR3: TGTGCCAGCAGCCCAGGGGGCGCGGGGGAAAAACTGTTTTTT.

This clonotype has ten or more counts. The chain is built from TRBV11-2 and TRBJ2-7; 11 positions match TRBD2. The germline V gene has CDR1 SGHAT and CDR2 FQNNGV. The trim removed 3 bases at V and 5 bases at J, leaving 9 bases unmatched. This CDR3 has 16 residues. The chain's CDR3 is CASSFVAGGPVNEQYF. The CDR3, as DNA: TGTGCCAGCAGCTTCGTAGCGGGAGGGCCCGTCAACGAGCAGTACTTC.